The sequence of this TCR beta chain was determined in a study of blood T cell repertoires in COVID-19. Whole-study context: COVID-19 samples from acute and convalescent phases originated in the United States, Italy and Spain. In each case, the material was cDNA or gDNA derived from T cells, B-cell-depleted T cells, or PBMCs.

Source study methods: Cell counts per sample came from amplifying reference gene primers. Sequenced by immunoSEQ multiplex PCR; TCRdb stores in-frame clones only, minus some. That table furnishes V, J and clone size, whereas the DNA furnished D and trimming. The table shows 250,000 to 300,000 clones, with about nine tenths occurring only once. Seattle patient enrollment occurred during active infection, with longitudinal follow-up thereafter. This receptor was obtained from a woman between 25 and 40 years old with COVID-19, enrolled during active disease. The sample was peripheral blood.

The CDR3 here is CASSPPAGGFHEQYF. CDR3 nucleotide sequence: TGTGCCAGCTCACCACCAGCGGGAGGTTTCCACGAGCAGTACTTC. V gene TRBV18 combines with J gene TRBJ2-7, with TRBD2 matching over 9 bases. The CDR3 is 15 amino acids. V dropped 0 bases and J dropped 5; count of bases not matched to a gene: 5. Germline V CDR1 and CDR2: KGHSH, LQKENI.